The 28 T cell receptor beta chains given below trace back to one sample, sequenced in a study of CD8 T cells in ankylosing spondylitis. TCRdb reanalysed the 5' RACE reads using MiXCR and keeps one entry per CDR3 protein. The repertoire holds about 240,000 distinct CDR3 sequences, with roughly 8.6% as singletons. The source material was blood, either unsorted or a sorted T cell fraction (not recorded which). The receptor source for this set is a male donor with ankylosing spondylitis or in good health (not recorded which).

This clonotype was seen at least ten times. This sequence joins TRBV6-1 and TRBJ1-6; D gene uncertain. The CDR3 loop spans 16 amino acids. Deletions cut 2 bases from V and 2 bases from J, with 10 bases between. CDR1 is MNHNS, CDR2 SASEGT, per germline. CDR3 protein: CASSEWKEAYNSPLHF. The DNA of the CDR3 is TGTGCCAGCAGTGAATGGAAGGAGGCCTATAATTCACCCCTCCACTTT.

This clonotype was observed many times. V and J are TRBV20-1 and TRBJ1-2; weak D call: TRBD1 (6 bases). CDR1 and CDR2 (germline): DFQATT, SNEGSKA (reference sequence). With 0 bases removed from V and 8 bases from J, the gap between germline ends came to 16 bases. The CDR3 covers 14 residues. Here the CDR3 reads CSARDLTGQMGYTF. CDR3 nucleotides: TGCAGTGCTAGAGATTTAACAGGACAGATGGGCTACACCTTC.

This clonotype has ten or more counts. This chain uses TRBV7-8 with TRBJ1-2; 8 nucleotides agree with TRBD1. This CDR3 spans 15 amino acids. Germline CDR1 reads SGHVS; CDR2 reads FQNEAQ. The V gene end was trimmed by 5 bases and the J gene end by 4 bases; junction bases not matched to a gene: 9. The CDR3 nucleotides read TGTGCCAGCAGCCCGAATCCCGACAGGGGCTATGGCTACACCTTC. Protein product: CASSPNPDRGYGYTF.

At least ten counts were recorded for this clonotype. The V and J genes are TRBV5-1 and TRBJ2-1; 9 bases match TRBD2. Germline CDR1 and CDR2: SGHRS and YFSETQ. This CDR3 comprises 18 residues. V lost 0 bases, J lost 0 bases, and 7 bases stayed unmatched. The CDR3: CASSLGLAVKSSYNEQFF. The CDR3, as DNA: TGCGCCAGCAGCTTGGGACTAGCGGTCAAAAGCTCCTACAATGAGCAGTTCTTC.

In this sample, this clonotype turned up many times. The chain combines TRBV20-1 with TRBJ2-1; a weak D match, TRBD2 (5 bases). Per the germline V gene, CDR1 is DFQATT and CDR2 is SNEGSKA (reference sequence). This CDR3 has 16 residues. With 2 bases removed from V and 0 bases from J, the gap between germline ends came to 14 bases. The CDR3 region is CSARSHSASSYNEQFF. The CDR3 DNA reads as TGCAGTGCTAGATCCCATAGCGCCAGCTCCTACAATGAGCAGTTCTTC.

The chain employs TRBV2 and TRBJ1-5, with D perhaps TRBD1 (6 bases). The CDR3 totals 15 residues. Germline V CDR1 and CDR2: SNHLY, FYNNEI. Trimming took 2 bases from V and 1 from J, leaving 9 bases between them. CDR3 in amino acids: CASSERGGSNQPQHF. The CDR3 DNA sequence: TGTGCCAGCAGTGAACGAGGGGGAAGCAATCAGCCCCAGCATTTT.

This clonotype was counted many times. The rearrangement joins TRBV3-1 to TRBJ1-5; D not resolved. The CDR3 extends over 13 amino acids. From germline, CDR1 is LGHDT and CDR2 YNNKEL (reference sequence). V lost 2 bases, J lost 5 bases, and 7 bases lay in between. The CDR3 reads CASSQTEHQPQHF. The CDR3 DNA reads as TGTGCCAGCAGCCAAACGGAGCATCAGCCCCAGCATTTT. Looking up the rest from reference TRBV3-1 and TRBJ1-5 gives the full variable domain: DTAVSQTPKYLVTQMGNDKSIKCEQNLGHDTMYWYKQDSKKFLKIMFSYNNKELIINETVPNRFSPKSPDKAHLNLHINSLELGDSAVYFCASSQTEHQPQHFGDGTRLSIL.

This clonotype was counted at least ten times. The V call is TRBV29-1, the J call TRBJ1-1, with D uncertain. Trimming took off 4 bases at V and 4 bases at J, with 10 bases between the two ends. The CDR3 contains 12 residues. Germline CDR1 is SQVTM and CDR2 is ANQGSEA. CDR3 region: CSVARRGTEAFF. DNA of the CDR3: TGCAGCGTTGCCCGTCGGGGCACTGAAGCTTTCTTT. The complete variable domain, with remaining parts taken from reference TRBV29-1 and TRBJ1-1, reads SAVISQKPSRDICQRGTSLTIQCQVDSQVTMMFWYRQQPGQSLTLIATANQGSEATYESGFVIDKFPISRPNLTFSTLTVSNMSPEDSSIYLCSVARRGTEAFFGQGTRLTVV.

This clonotype was seen at least ten times. The genes are TRBV20-1 and TRBJ2-3; D remains unclear. The germline V gene has CDR1 DFQATT and CDR2 SNEGSKA (reference sequence). V was clipped by 6 bases and J by 0 bases, with 7 bases between them. The length of the CDR3 is 12 residues. The CDR3 is CSAVLSTDTQYF. CDR3 nucleotides: TGCAGTGCGGTACTTAGCACAGATACGCAGTATTTT.

Many counts were recorded for this clonotype. The chain links TRBV20-1 to TRBJ1-1; D is unclear. The CDR3 length is 15 residues. V was cut by 1 base and J by 3 bases, with 15 bases left in between. Germline lookup yields CDR1 DFQATT and CDR2 SNEGSKA (reference sequence). The CDR3 DNA reads TGCAGTGCTAGAGTGTTCGGGGATTTGGACACTGAAGCTTTCTTT. Encoded protein: CSARVFGDLDTEAFF.

The rearrangement uses TRBV6-2 or TRBV6-3 and TRBJ2-1; 7 bases map to TRBD1. The germline V gene encodes CDR1 MNHEY and CDR2 SVGEGT. After removal of 8 bases from V and 9 bases from J, the junction contained 7 bases not matched to a gene. The CDR3 length is 12 residues. CDR3 nucleotides: TGTGCCAGCGAGGGGGCCGGGGTTGAGCAGTTCTTC. It translates to CASEGAGVEQFF.

This clonotype came up a few times. This chain uses TRBV12-3 or TRBV12-4 with TRBJ1-5; TRBD1 aligns across 8 bases. This CDR3 contains 13 residues. The V gene end was trimmed by 8 bases and the J gene end by 5 bases; junction bases not matched to a gene: 5. The CDR3 protein is CASGDRWDQPQHF. For the CDR3, the DNA is TGTGCCAGCGGGGACAGGTGGGATCAGCCCCAGCATTTT.

This clonotype was seen a handful of times. The V and J genes are TRBV7-9 and TRBJ2-7; D is perhaps TRBD2 (7 bases). The germline V gene encodes CDR1 SEHNR and CDR2 FQNEAQ (reference sequence). CDR3 length: 16 residues. V lost 4 bases and J 7 bases, leaving 23 bases between the germline ends. CDR3 residues: CASSSLHAGASDEQYF. DNA for the CDR3: TGTGCCAGCAGCTCGCTTCACGCGGGGGCCTCGGATGAGCAGTACTTC. The variable domain in full, completed from reference TRBV7-9 and TRBJ2-7, reads DTGVSQNPRHKITKRGQNVTFRCDPISEHNRLYWYRQTLGQGPEFLTYFQNEAQLEKSRLLSDRFSAERPKGSFSTLEIQRTEQGDSAMYLCASSSLHAGASDEQYFGPGTRLTVT.

This clonotype was seen repeatedly, ten times or more. This chain uses TRBV6-2 or TRBV6-3 with TRBJ2-7, with D uncertain. CDR3 length: 15 amino acids. V dropped 1 base and J dropped 2 bases, with 12 bases sitting between them. CDR1 and CDR2 (germline): MNHEY, SVGEGT. The CDR3, as DNA: TGTGCCAGCAGTTACTTTAGAGGCATCGCCTACGAGCAGTACTTC. It is translated as CASSYFRGIAYEQYF.

This clonotype was detected a few times. The gene calls are TRBV25-1 and TRBJ1-1; D is unclear. CDR1 MGHDK and CDR2 SYGVNS come from the germline V gene. V was pared by 1 base and J by 7 bases, with 10 bases between. The CDR3 extends over 13 amino acids. CDR3 protein: CASSELMDGEAFF. The CDR3 DNA reads as TGTGCCAGCAGTGAATTAATGGACGGTGAAGCTTTCTTT.

The gene calls are TRBV29-1 and TRBJ2-7, with 10 nucleotides matching TRBD1. Trimming took 6 bases from V and 3 from J; bases not matched to a gene: 11. This CDR3 has 15 amino acids. Germline CDR1 is SQVTM and CDR2 is ANQGSEA. CDR3 coding DNA: TGCAGCGTAGAAATCCCCGGGACAGGGGTCTACGAGCAGTACTTC. It is translated as CSVEIPGTGVYEQYF.

In its sample, this clonotype was seen many times. J is TRBJ1-1 and V is TRBV29-1; D is unclear. V lost 4 bases, J lost 4 bases, and 10 bases lay in between. The CDR3 sequence is 12 residues long. The germline V gene has CDR1 SQVTM and CDR2 ANQGSEA. For the CDR3, the DNA is TGCAGCGTTGGGTCAAGAAGCACTGAAGCTTTCTTT. This translates into CSVGSRSTEAFF.

There are many counts of this clonotype. The chain uses TRBV12-3 or TRBV12-4 and TRBJ1-2, with D unresolved. Trimming removed 1 base from V and 8 bases from J, with 11 bases in between. This CDR3 region has 13 residues. In DNA form, the CDR3 reads TGTGCCAGCAGTTTAGGCGGCCCAGCGGGCTACACCTTC. Protein: CASSLGGPAGYTF.

This clonotype was observed at least ten times. The CDR3 region has the DNA TGTGCCAGCAAACGGGCGGCGCGCAATCAGCCCCAGCATTTT. Protein sequence: CASKRAARNQPQHF. The J gene is TRBJ1-5, the V gene TRBV6-1; D is unresolved. CDR3 length: 14 amino acids. Trimming took off 7 bases at V and 2 bases at J, with 12 bases between the two ends. The germline V gene has CDR1 MNHNS and CDR2 SASEGT.

The DNA of the CDR3 is TGCGCCAGCAGCGTGACAGGGCCGAACGAGCAGTACTTC. Translating gives CASSVTGPNEQYF. The chain links TRBV5-1 to TRBJ2-7, with 7 bases that match TRBD1. Germline V CDR1 and CDR2: SGHRS, YFSETQ. The CDR3 contains 13 residues. The J segment lost 5 bases and the V segment lost 4 bases, leaving 6 bases of the junction unmatched.

This clonotype was picked up many times. The chain carries TRBV6-6 and TRBJ1-5; 9 bases agree with TRBD1. The CDR3 is made up of 13 amino acids. Looked up from germline, CDR1 is MNHNY and CDR2 is SVGAGI (reference sequence). The J segment lost 5 bases and the V segment lost 7 bases, leaving 3 bases of the junction unmatched. The CDR3 sequence is CASKDRGDQPQHF. As DNA, the CDR3 is TGTGCCAGCAAGGACAGGGGAGATCAGCCCCAGCATTTT.

The sample holds many counts of this clonotype. J is TRBJ2-3 and V is TRBV7-8; 7 bases align to TRBD2. This CDR3 has 12 amino acids. Germline V gene lookup returns CDR1 SGHVS and CDR2 FQNEAQ. V shed 4 bases, J shed 9 bases, and the junction held 4 bases outside the gene matches. The CDR3 DNA reads as TGTGCCAGCAGCTCGGGAGGAGTCACGCAGTATTTT. Translated, it gives CASSSGGVTQYF. Filled out from reference TRBV7-8 and TRBJ2-3, the complete variable domain reads GAGVSQSPRYKVAKRGQDVALRCDPISGHVSLFWYQQALGQGPEFLTYFQNEAQLDKSGLPSDRFFAERPEGSVSTLKIQRTQQEDSAVYLCASSSGGVTQYFGPGTRLTVL.

A few counts support this clonotype. J is TRBJ2-3 and V is TRBV7-3; D is undetermined. This CDR3 contains 14 residues. From germline, CDR1 is SGHTA and CDR2 FQGTGA. V shed 4 bases and J shed 0 bases, with 8 bases lying between them. CDR3 nucleotides: TGTGCCAGCAGCTCGACCAGCAGCACAGATACGCAGTATTTT. Protein product: CASSSTSSTDTQYF.

This clonotype was observed a handful of times. The chain is built from TRBV12-3 or TRBV12-4 and TRBJ2-7, with D hard to call. The length of the CDR3 is 13 residues. V lost 2 bases, J lost 3 bases, and 8 bases lay in between. The CDR3: CASSLSASYEQYF. For the CDR3, the DNA is TGTGCCAGCAGTTTATCGGCAAGCTACGAGCAGTACTTC.

This clonotype was detected many times. The V and J genes are TRBV20-1 and TRBJ1-6, with 11 bases matching TRBD1. The trim removed 6 bases at V and 10 bases at J, leaving 8 bases unmatched. The CDR3 is made up of 14 amino acids. Germline values: CDR1 DFQATT, CDR2 SNEGSKA (reference sequence). The CDR3 is CSATGTGGSSPLHF. For the CDR3, the DNA is TGCAGTGCCACCGGGACAGGGGGTTCGTCACCCCTCCACTTT.

This clonotype has at least ten counts. V is TRBV20-1 and J is TRBJ2-3; 8 positions agree with TRBD1. Germline CDR1 is DFQATT and CDR2 is SNEGSKA (reference sequence). The CDR3 loop spans 15 amino acids. Trimming removed 3 bases from V and 5 bases from J; junction bases left unmatched: 10. The CDR3 DNA sequence: TGCAGTGCTAGCGAGGACAGGGCCTTCCTAGATACGCAGTATTTT. This translates into CSASEDRAFLDTQYF.

This clonotype was counted ten times or more. The V gene is TRBV29-1, the J gene TRBJ1-2; D uncertain. Germline assignment: CDR1 SQVTM and CDR2 ANQGSEA. The length of the CDR3 is 11 residues. Deletions cut 3 bases from V and 8 bases from J, with 10 bases between. The CDR3 region has the DNA TGCAGCGTTGACTCCGGGCAAGGCTACACCTTC. It translates to CSVDSGQGYTF.

This clonotype was seen at least ten times. The rearrangement joins TRBV7-2 to TRBJ1-5, with D possibly TRBD1 on 6 matching bases. The CDR3 extends over 16 amino acids. Germline V lookup: CDR1 SGHTA, CDR2 FQGNSA. The germline V and J ends were trimmed by 6 bases and 3 bases, with 18 bases remaining between them. The DNA of the CDR3 is TGTGCCAGCAGTTTACGCCGGGGGGCGGCCAATCAGCCCCAGCATTTT. Its translation is CASSLRRGAANQPQHF.